The sequence of this TCR beta chain was determined in a study of T cells after somatic rescue of genetic block (dated by TCRdb to 2018 to 2020). Turning to the overall study: What the study looked at was long-term robustness, specifically in a T-cell system that came about through somatic rescue of a genetic block in T-cell development.

The germline V gene sets CDR1 to SNHLY and CDR2 to FYNNEI. The CDR3 goes from the cysteine to the phenylalanine over 16 residues. The retained sequence is limited to the CDR3, 48 bases, with the frame set at the first base. Remarks on this clone: What antigen it recognizes has not been identified. Sequence at one end of the junction differs from germline and may be a read error.

The library came from the immunoSEQ multiplex PCR assay. TCRdb took this table from immuneACCESS and kept in-frame rearrangements with V and J called. Such tables lack part of the clones; where checked against another copy, unresolved V genes explain under half of the gap, and the rest is unexplained. The sample yields 60,000 to 75,000 clones; 92% were counted once. Approximately 3% of the sample belongs to the ten largest clones. This TCR came from a man aged 40-55 years. The chain links TRBV2 with TRBJ1-2; a tentative D call is TRBD1 (6 bases match). Source material: peripheral blood mononuclear cells (PBMCs). The nucleotide sequence reads as follows: TGTGCCAGCAGCGAAGCCGGCTGGGGGCAGGACTATGGCTACACCTTC. It codes for CASSEAGWGQDYGYTF. Reference TRBV2 and TRBJ1-2 proteins supply the regions before and after the CDR3; the full variable domain is: EPEVTQTPSHQVTQMGQEVILRCVPISNHLYFYWYRQILGQKVEFLVSFYNNEISEKSEIFDDQFSVERPDGSNFTLKIRSTKLEDSAMYFCASSEAGWGQDYGYTFGSGTRLTVV.